This T cell receptor (beta chain) was sequenced for a study of blood T cell repertoires in COVID-19. This clone was detected only once. This CDR3 region has 11 residues. Germline values: CDR1 GTSNPN, CDR2 SVGIG (reference sequence). V lost 4 bases, J lost 10 bases, and 4 bases stayed unmatched. Measured with immunoSEQ multiplex PCR; TCRdb has only the in-frame clones, and not every one. The data hold 280,000 or so clones, with approximately 81% observed a single time. The receptor's source is a woman between 50 and 59 years old who had recovered from COVID-19. J is TRBJ2-1 and V is TRBV30, with TRBD1 matching 7 bases. Sequencing input: PBMCs or T cells enriched from blood (not recorded which). The chain's CDR3 is CAWKVQGEQFF. The CDR3 nucleotides are TGTGCCTGGAAAGTACAGGGGGAGCAGTTCTTC.